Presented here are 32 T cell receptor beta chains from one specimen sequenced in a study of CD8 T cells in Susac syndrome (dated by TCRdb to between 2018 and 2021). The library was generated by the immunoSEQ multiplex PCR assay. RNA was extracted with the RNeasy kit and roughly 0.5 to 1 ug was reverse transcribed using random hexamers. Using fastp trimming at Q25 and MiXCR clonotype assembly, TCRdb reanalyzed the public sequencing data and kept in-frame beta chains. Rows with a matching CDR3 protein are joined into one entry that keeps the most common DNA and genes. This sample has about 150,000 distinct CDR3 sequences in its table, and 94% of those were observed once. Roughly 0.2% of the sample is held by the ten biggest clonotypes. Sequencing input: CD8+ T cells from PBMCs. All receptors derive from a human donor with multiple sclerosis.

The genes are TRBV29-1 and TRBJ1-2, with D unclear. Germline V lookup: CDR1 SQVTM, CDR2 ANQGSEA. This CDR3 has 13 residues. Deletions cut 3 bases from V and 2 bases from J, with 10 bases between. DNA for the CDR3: TGCAGCGTTGAGTTTGGGCTCAACTATGGCTACACCTTC. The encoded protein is CSVEFGLNYGYTF.

CDR3 bases: TGCAGTGCTAGAGAGCGGGATACTAACTATGGCTACACCTTC. Translated, it gives CSARERDTNYGYTF. The rearrangement links TRBV20-1 to TRBJ1-2; no firm D call. CDR1 is DFQATT, CDR2 SNEGSKA, per germline (reference sequence). The CDR3 loop spans 14 amino acids. V shed 0 bases and J shed 0 bases, with 8 bases lying between them.

CDR3 DNA sequence: TGTGCCATAGGGGGCCACTCGTGGGAGACCCAGTACTTC. It codes for CAIGGHSWETQYF. The chain is built from TRBV12-3 or TRBV12-4 and TRBJ2-5; 7 nucleotides align to TRBD1. This CDR3 has 13 amino acids. V lost 10 bases to trimming and J lost 5 bases; unmatched junction nucleotides: 10.

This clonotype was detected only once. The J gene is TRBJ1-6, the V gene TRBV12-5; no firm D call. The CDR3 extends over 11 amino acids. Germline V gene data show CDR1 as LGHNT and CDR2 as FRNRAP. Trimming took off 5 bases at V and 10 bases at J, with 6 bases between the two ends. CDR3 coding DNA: TGTGCTAGTGGTCATCCGTCACCCCTCCACTTT. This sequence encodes CASGHPSPLHF.

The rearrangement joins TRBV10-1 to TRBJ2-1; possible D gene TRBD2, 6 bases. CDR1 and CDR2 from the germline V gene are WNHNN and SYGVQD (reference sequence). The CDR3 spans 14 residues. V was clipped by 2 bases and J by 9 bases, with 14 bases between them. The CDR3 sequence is CASSEGQGGGEQFF. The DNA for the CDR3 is TGCGCCAGCAGTGAGGGGCAGGGAGGCGGTGAGCAGTTCTTC.

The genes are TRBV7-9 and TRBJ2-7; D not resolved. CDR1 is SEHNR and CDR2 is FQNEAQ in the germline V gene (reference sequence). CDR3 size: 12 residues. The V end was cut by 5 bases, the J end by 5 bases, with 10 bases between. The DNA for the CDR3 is TGTGCCAGCAGCATAAGCTTGAACGAGCAGTACTTC. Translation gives CASSISLNEQYF.

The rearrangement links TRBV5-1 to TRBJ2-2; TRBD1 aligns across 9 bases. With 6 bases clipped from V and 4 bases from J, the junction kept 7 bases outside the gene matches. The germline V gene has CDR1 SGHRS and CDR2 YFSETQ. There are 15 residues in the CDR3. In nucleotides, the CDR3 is TGCGCCAGCACCAGGGGGACAGGGCCCACCGGGGAGCTGTTTTTT. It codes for CASTRGTGPTGELFF.

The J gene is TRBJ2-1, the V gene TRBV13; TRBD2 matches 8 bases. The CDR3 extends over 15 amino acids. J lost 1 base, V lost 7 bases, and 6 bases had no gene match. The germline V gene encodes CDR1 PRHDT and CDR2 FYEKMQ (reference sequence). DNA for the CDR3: TGTGCCAGCACCGAACTAGCGGCATCCTACAATGAGCAGTTCTTC. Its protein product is CASTELAASYNEQFF. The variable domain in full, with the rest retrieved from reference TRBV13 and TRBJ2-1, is AAGVIQSPRHLIKEKRETATLKCYPIPRHDTVYWYQQGPGQDPQFLISFYEKMQSDKGSIPDRFSAQQFSDYHSELNMSSLELGDSALYFCASTELAASYNEQFFGPGTRLTVL.

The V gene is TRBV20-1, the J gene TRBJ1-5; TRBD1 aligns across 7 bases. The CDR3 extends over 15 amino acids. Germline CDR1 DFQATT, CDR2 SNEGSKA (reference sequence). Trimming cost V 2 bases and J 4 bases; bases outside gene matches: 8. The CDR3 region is CSARNSGTENQPQHF. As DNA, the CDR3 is TGCAGTGCTAGAAACAGTGGGACAGAAAATCAGCCCCAGCATTTT.

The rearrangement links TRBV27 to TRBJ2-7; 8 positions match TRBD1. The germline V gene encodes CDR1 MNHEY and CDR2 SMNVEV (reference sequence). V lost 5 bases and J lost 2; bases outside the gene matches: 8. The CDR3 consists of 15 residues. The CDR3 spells CASSHWTGKTYEQYF. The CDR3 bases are TGTGCCAGCAGTCACTGGACAGGGAAGACCTACGAGCAGTACTTC.

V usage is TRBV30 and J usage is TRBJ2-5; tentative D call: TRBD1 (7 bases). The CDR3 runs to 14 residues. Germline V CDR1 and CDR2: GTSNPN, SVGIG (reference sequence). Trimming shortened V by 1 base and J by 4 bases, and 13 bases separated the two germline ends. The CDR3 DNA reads TGTGCCTGGAGTGGGGGGACAGCGGGAGAGACCCAGTACTTC. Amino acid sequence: CAWSGGTAGETQYF.

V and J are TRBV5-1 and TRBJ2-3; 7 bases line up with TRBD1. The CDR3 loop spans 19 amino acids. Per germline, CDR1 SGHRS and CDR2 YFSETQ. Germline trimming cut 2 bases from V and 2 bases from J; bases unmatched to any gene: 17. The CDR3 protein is CASSFKRTGTNHPTDTQYF. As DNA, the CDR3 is TGCGCCAGCAGCTTCAAGAGGACAGGAACCAACCACCCCACAGATACGCAGTATTTT. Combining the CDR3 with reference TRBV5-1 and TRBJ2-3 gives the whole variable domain KAGVTQTPRYLIKTRGQQVTLSCSPISGHRSVSWYQQTPGQGLQFLFEYFSETQRNKGNFPGRFSGRQFSNSRSEMNVSTLELGDSALYLCASSFKRTGTNHPTDTQYFGPGTRLTVL.

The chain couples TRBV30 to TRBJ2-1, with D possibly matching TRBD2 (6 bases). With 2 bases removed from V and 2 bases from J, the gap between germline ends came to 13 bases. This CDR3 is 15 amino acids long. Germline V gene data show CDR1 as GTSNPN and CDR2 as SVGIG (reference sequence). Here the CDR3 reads CAWSLDSGPYNEQFF. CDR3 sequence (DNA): TGTGCCTGGAGTCTTGATAGCGGTCCCTACAATGAGCAGTTCTTC.

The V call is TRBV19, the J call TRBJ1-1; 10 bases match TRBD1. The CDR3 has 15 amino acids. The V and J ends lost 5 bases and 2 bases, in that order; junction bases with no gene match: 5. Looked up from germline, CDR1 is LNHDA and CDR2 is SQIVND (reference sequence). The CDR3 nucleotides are TGTGCCAGTAGTCCTAGGACAGGGGGAAACACTGAAGCTTTCTTT. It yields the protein CASSPRTGGNTEAFF.

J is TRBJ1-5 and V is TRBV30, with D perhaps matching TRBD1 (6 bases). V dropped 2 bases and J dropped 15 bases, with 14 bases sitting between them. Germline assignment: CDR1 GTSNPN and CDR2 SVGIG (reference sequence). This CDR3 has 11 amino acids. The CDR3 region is CAWSNAGAPHF. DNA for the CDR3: TGTGCCTGGAGTAACGCAGGGGCTCCGCATTTT.

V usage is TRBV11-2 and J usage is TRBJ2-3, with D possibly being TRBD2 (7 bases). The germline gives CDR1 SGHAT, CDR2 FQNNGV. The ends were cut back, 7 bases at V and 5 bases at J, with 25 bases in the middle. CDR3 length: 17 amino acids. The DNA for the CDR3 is TGTGCCAGCACCTCCACCCGGGGGGCGCGGACTGAAGATACGCAGTATTTT. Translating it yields CASTSTRGARTEDTQYF.

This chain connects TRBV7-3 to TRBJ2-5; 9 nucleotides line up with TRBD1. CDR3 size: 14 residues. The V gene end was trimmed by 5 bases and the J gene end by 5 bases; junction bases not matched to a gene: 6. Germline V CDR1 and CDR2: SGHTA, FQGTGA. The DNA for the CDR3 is TGTGCCAGCAGCCCTGGACAGGGGTACGAGACCCAGTACTTC. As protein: CASSPGQGYETQYF.

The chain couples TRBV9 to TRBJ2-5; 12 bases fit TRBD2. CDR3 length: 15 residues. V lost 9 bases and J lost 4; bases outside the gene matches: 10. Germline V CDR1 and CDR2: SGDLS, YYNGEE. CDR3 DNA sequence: TGTGCCACCCATTGGACTAGCGGGGATCGAGAGACCCAGTACTTC. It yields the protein CATHWTSGDRETQYF.

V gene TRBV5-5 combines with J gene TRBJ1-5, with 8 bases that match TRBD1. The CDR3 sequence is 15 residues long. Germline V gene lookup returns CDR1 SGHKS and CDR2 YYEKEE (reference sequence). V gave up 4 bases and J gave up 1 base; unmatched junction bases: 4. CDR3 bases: TGTGCCAGCAGCACCGGGACAGGCAGCAATCAGCCCCAGCATTTT. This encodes CASSTGTGSNQPQHF.

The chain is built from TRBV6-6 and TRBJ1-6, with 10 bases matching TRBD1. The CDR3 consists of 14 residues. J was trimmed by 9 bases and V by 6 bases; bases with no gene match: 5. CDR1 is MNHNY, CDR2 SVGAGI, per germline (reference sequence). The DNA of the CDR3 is TGTGCCAGCAGCCAAGACAGGGGGCGTTCACCCCTCCACTTT. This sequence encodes CASSQDRGRSPLHF.

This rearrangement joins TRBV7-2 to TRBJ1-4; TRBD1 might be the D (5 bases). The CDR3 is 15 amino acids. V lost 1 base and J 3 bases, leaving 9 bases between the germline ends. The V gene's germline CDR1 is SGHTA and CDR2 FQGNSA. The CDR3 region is CASSLGGGPNEKLFF. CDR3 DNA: TGTGCCAGCAGCTTAGGTGGGGGTCCTAATGAAAAACTGTTTTTT.

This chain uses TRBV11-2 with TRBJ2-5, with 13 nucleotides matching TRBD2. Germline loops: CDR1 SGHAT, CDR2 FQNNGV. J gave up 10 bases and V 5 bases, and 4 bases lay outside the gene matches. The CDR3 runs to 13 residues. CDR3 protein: CASSARTSGGQYF. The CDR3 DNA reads TGTGCCAGCAGCGCCCGGACTAGCGGGGGCCAGTACTTC.

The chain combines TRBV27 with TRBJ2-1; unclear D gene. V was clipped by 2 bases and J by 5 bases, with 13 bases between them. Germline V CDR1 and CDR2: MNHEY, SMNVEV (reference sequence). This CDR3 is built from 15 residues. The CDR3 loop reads CASSLGPGSDNEQFF. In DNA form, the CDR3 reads TGTGCCAGCAGTTTAGGACCCGGGTCGGACAATGAGCAGTTCTTC.

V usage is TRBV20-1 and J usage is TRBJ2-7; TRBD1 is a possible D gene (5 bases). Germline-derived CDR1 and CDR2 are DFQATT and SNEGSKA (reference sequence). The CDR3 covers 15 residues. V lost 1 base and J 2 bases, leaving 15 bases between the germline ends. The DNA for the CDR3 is TGCAGTGCTAGAGTTCGCAGGGTGATCCCCTACGAGCAGTACTTC. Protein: CSARVRRVIPYEQYF.

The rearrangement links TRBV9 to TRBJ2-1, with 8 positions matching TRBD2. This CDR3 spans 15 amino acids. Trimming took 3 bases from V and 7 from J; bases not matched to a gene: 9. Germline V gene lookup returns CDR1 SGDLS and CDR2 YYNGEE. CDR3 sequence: CASSGGLALRNEQFF. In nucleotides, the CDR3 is TGTGCCAGCAGCGGCGGACTAGCTCTTCGGAATGAGCAGTTCTTC.

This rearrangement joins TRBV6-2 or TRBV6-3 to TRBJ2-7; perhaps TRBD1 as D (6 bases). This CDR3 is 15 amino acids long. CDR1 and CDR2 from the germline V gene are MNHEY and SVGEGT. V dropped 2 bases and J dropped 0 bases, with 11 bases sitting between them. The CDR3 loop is CASSYDRRYSYEQYF. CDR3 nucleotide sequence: TGTGCCAGCAGTTACGACAGGCGATACTCCTACGAGCAGTACTTC.

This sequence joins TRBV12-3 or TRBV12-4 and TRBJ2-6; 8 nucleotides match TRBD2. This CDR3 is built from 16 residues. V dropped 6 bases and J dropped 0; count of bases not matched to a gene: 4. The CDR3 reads CASRPLAGSGANVLTF. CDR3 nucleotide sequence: TGTGCCAGCAGACCCCTAGCGGGCTCTGGGGCCAACGTCCTGACTTTC.

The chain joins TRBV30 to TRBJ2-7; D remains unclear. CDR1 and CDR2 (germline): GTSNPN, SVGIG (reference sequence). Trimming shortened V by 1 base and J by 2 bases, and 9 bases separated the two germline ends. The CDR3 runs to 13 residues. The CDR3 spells CAWSAVGPYEQYF. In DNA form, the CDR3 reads TGTGCCTGGAGTGCGGTTGGGCCCTACGAGCAGTACTTC.

The CDR3 sequence is CASSLILNEQFF. The CDR3 coding sequence is TGTGCCAGCAGCTTAATCCTGAATGAGCAGTTCTTC. V usage is TRBV7-9 and J usage is TRBJ2-1; D not resolved. This CDR3 region has 12 residues. Trimming removed 2 bases at V and 7 bases at J, with 6 bases between. Germline-derived CDR1 and CDR2 are SEHNR and FQNEAQ (reference sequence). Filled out from reference TRBV7-9 and TRBJ2-1, the complete variable domain reads DTGVSQNPRHKITKRGQNVTFRCDPISEHNRLYWYRQTLGQGPEFLTYFQNEAQLEKSRLLSDRFSAERPKGSFSTLEIQRTEQGDSAMYLCASSLILNEQFFGPGTRLTVL.

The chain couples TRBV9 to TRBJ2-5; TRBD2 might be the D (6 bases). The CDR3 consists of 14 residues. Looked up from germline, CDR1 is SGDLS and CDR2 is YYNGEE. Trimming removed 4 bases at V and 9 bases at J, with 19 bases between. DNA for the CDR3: TGTGCCAGCAGCCAAGGGGACTCGCTTGAGGCCCAGTACTTC. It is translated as CASSQGDSLEAQYF. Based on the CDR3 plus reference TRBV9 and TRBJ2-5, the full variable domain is DSGVTQTPKHLITATGQRVTLRCSPRSGDLSVYWYQQSLDQGLQFLIQYYNGEERAKGNILERFSAQQFPDLHSELNLSSLELGDSALYFCASSQGDSLEAQYFGPGTRLLVL.

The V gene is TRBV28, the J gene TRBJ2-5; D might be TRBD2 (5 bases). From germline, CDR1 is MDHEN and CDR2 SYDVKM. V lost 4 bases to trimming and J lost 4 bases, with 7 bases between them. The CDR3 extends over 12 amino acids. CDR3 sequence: CASSSGGETQYF. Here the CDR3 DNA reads TGTGCCAGCAGTTCAGGAGGAGAGACCCAGTACTTC. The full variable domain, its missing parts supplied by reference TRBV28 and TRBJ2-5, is DVKVTQSSRYLVKRTGEKVFLECVQDMDHENMFWYRQDPGLGLRLIYFSYDVKMKEKGDIPEGYSVSREKKERFSLILESASTNQTSMYLCASSSGGETQYFGPGTRLLVL.

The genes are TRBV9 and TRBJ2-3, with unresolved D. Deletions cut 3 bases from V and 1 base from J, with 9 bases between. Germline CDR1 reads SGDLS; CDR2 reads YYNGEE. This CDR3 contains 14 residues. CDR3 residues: CASSAQKGTDTQYF. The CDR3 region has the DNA TGTGCCAGCAGCGCACAGAAAGGCACAGATACGCAGTATTTT.